This TCR beta chain comes out of a study of response to subunit inactivated influenza vaccine. Losses at the gene ends were 2 bases for V and 2 bases for J; bases not matched to a gene: 10. There are 20 residues in the CDR3. CDR1 and CDR2 from the germline V gene are KGHDR and SFDVKD. TCRdb passed the RT-PCR reads through MiXCR, listing each CDR3 protein once. The sample has 400,000 to 550,000 distinct CDR3 sequences; 25% are singletons. This receptor was identified in a man aged 50-60 years who received an inactivated influenza vaccine. The rearrangement links TRBV24-1 to TRBJ2-6, with TRBD2 matching over 11 bases. This material consisted of CD4+ T cells sorted from PBMCs, taken 5 days after vaccination. Here the CDR3 reads CATSDSLAGGPIPGANVLTF. For the CDR3, the DNA is TGTGCCACCAGTGATTCTTTAGCGGGAGGGCCCATCCCTGGGGCCAACGTCCTGACTTTC.